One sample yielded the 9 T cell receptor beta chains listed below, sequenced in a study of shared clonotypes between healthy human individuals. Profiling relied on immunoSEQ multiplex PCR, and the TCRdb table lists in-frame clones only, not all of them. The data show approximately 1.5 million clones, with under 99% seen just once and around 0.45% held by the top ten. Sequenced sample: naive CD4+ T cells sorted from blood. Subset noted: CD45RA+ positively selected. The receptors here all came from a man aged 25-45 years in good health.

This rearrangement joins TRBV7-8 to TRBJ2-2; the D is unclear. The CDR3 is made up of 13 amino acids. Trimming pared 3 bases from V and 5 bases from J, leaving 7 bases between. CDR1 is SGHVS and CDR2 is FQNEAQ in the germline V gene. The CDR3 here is CASSFQLTGELFF. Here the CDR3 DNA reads TGTGCCAGCAGCTTTCAGCTGACCGGGGAGCTGTTTTTT.

The CDR3 coding sequence is TGTGCCAGCAGTTCCCACCGTATGACAGGAGGCACAGATACGCAGTATTTT. It is translated as CASSSHRMTGGTDTQYF. The rearrangement joins TRBV27 to TRBJ2-3, with D possibly being TRBD1 (6 bases). Germline CDR1 MNHEY, CDR2 SMNVEV (reference sequence). Trimming shortened V by 4 bases and J by 1 base, and 18 bases separated the two germline ends. This CDR3 has 17 residues.

The CDR3 sequence is CASSLRLAGGPIYNEQFF. DNA for the CDR3: TGTGCCAGCAGCTTAAGACTAGCGGGAGGGCCTATTTACAATGAGCAGTTCTTC. The chain is built from TRBV11-2 and TRBJ2-1; TRBD2 matches at 14 bases. Germline trimming cut 2 bases from V and 4 bases from J; bases unmatched to any gene: 7. Germline values: CDR1 SGHAT, CDR2 FQNNGV. The CDR3 runs 18 residues. The full variable domain, with the rest looked up from reference TRBV11-2 and TRBJ2-1, is EAGVAQSPRYKIIEKRQSVAFWCNPISGHATLYWYQQILGQGPKLLIQFQNNGVVDDSQLPKDRFSAERLKGVDSTLKIQPAKLEDSAVYLCASSLRLAGGPIYNEQFFGPGTRLTVL.

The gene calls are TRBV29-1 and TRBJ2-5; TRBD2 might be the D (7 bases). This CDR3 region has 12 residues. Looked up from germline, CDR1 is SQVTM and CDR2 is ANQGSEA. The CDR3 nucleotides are TGCAGTCTAAGAGGGGGAGGGGAGACCCAGTACTTC. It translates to CSLRGGGETQYF.

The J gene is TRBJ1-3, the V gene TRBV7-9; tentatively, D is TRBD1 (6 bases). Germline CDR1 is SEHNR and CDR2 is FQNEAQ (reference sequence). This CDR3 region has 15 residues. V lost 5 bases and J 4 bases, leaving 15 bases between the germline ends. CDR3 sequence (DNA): TGTGCCAGCAGCCGGGACAACTCAGTGGGAAACACCATATATTTT. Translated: CASSRDNSVGNTIYF.

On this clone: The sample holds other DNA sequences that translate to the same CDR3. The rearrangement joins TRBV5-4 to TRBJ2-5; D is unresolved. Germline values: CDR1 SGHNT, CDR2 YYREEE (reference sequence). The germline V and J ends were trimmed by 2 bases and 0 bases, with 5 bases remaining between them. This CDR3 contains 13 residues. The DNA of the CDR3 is TGTGCCAGCAGCTTATCAAACCAAGAGACCCAGTACTTC. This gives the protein CASSLSNQETQYF.

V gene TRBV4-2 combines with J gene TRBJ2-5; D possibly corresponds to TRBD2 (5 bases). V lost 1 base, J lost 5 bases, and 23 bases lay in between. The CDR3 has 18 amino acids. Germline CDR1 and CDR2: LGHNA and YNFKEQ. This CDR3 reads CASSQAGPAEQLGETQYF. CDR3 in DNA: TGTGCCAGCAGCCAAGCGGGTCCAGCGGAGCAACTGGGGGAGACCCAGTACTTC.

DNA of the CDR3: TGTGCCAGCAGCTTGGCGGGTTACAGGACAACTAATGAAAAACTGTTTTTT. It is translated as CASSLAGYRTTNEKLFF. The chain recombines TRBV5-5 with TRBJ1-4, with a tentative D call TRBD1 (5 bases). CDR3 length: 17 amino acids. V shed 0 bases and J shed 0 bases, with 12 bases lying between them. Germline values: CDR1 SGHKS, CDR2 YYEKEE (reference sequence).

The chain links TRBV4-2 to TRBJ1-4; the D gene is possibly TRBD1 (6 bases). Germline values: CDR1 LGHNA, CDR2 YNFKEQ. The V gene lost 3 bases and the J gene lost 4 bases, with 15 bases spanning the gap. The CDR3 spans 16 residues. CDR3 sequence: CASSQGGGAGNEKLFF. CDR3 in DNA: TGTGCCAGCAGCCAGGGGGGGGGCGCGGGTAATGAAAAACTGTTTTTT.